Listed below are T cell receptor beta chains from one sample, sequenced in a study of low-dose radiotherapy and immunotherapy resistance in tumors. TCRdb fed the reads into MiXCR, producing one record per CDR3 protein. In the table there are approximately 47,000 distinct CDR3 sequences, about 11% of which are singletons. The sample here was PBMCs, taken before treatment. The receptor source for this set is a female donor with ovarian cancer. Both conserved end residues are part of each CDR3. Each record gives: J gene, clone size, V gene, D gene, CDR3 protein, CDR3 DNA. A D gene is named only where the DNA matches it firmly. Only part of the rows carry a size: once, few, many, or a class if the clone is expanded.

j_call: TRBJ1-4; clone_size: NA; v_call: TRBV14; d_call: NA; cdr3_aa: CASSLRGEKLFF; cdr3_nt: TGTGCCAGCAGCCTGCGGGGGGAAAAACTGTTTTTT
j_call: TRBJ2-2; clone_size: many; v_call: TRBV3-1; d_call: NA; cdr3_aa: CASSPGLSGELFF; cdr3_nt: TGTGCCAGCAGCCCAGGGTTAAGCGGGGAGCTGTTTTTT
j_call: TRBJ2-1; clone_size: many; v_call: TRBV2; d_call: TRBD2; cdr3_aa: CASSERLPGTSGDNEQFF; cdr3_nt: TGTGCCAGCAGTGAAAGACTCCCCGGGACTAGCGGGGACAATGAGCAGTTCTTC
j_call: TRBJ1-1; clone_size: few; v_call: TRBV18; d_call: NA; cdr3_aa: CASSPGAVNTEAFF; cdr3_nt: TGTGCCAGCTCACCAGGGGCAGTGAACACTGAAGCTTTCTTT
j_call: TRBJ1-2; clone_size: many; v_call: TRBV20-1; d_call: NA; cdr3_aa: CSAAPGGADGYTF; cdr3_nt: TGCAGTGCCGCTCCGGGGGGGGCTGATGGCTACACCTTC
j_call: TRBJ2-1; clone_size: many; v_call: TRBV28; d_call: TRBD2; cdr3_aa: CASSLRTSGRKGRNNEQFF; cdr3_nt: TGTGCCAGCAGTTTAAGGACTAGCGGGAGAAAGGGTCGCAACAATGAGCAGTTCTTC
j_call: TRBJ2-3; clone_size: many; v_call: TRBV29-1; d_call: NA; cdr3_aa: CSVGRGGGGTDTQYF; cdr3_nt: TGCAGCGTTGGGCGCGGGGGCGGAGGCACAGATACGCAGTATTTT
j_call: TRBJ2-7; clone_size: many; v_call: TRBV5-1; d_call: TRBD2; cdr3_aa: CASSWERAGARRSYEQYF; cdr3_nt: TGCGCCAGCAGCTGGGAAAGAGCGGGGGCCCGACGCTCCTACGAGCAGTACTTC
j_call: TRBJ2-1; clone_size: many; v_call: TRBV2; d_call: TRBD2; cdr3_aa: CASSALAGDFNEQFF; cdr3_nt: TGTGCCAGCAGTGCCCTAGCGGGAGACTTCAATGAGCAGTTCTTC
j_call: TRBJ2-2; clone_size: many; v_call: TRBV6-2/TRBV6-3; d_call: NA; cdr3_aa: CASSPRGATGELFF; cdr3_nt: TGTGCCAGCAGCCCCAGAGGGGCGACCGGGGAGCTGTTTTTT
j_call: TRBJ2-2; clone_size: many; v_call: TRBV7-3; d_call: NA; cdr3_aa: CASSVQGSGELFF; cdr3_nt: TGTGCCAGCAGCGTTCAGGGGAGCGGGGAGCTGTTTTTT
j_call: TRBJ2-1; clone_size: many; v_call: TRBV3-1; d_call: NA; cdr3_aa: CASSQYDNEQFF; cdr3_nt: TGTGCCAGCAGCCAATACGACAATGAGCAGTTCTTC
j_call: TRBJ1-5; clone_size: once; v_call: TRBV19; d_call: NA; cdr3_aa: CASSGLGQPQHF; cdr3_nt: TGTGCCAGTAGCGGGTTAGGCCAGCCCCAGCATTTT
j_call: TRBJ1-1; clone_size: many; v_call: TRBV12-3/TRBV12-4; d_call: NA; cdr3_aa: CASTRSGGPRAFF; cdr3_nt: TGTGCCAGCACAAGATCTGGGGGCCCTAGAGCTTTCTTT
j_call: TRBJ2-1; clone_size: many; v_call: TRBV19; d_call: TRBD1; cdr3_aa: CASSIGPGQASSYNEQFF; cdr3_nt: TGTGCCAGTAGTATAGGTCCGGGACAGGCTAGCTCCTACAATGAGCAGTTCTTC
j_call: TRBJ2-2; clone_size: NA; v_call: TRBV10-1; d_call: TRBD1; cdr3_aa: CASQGQGGGELFF; cdr3_nt: TGCGCCAGCCAAGGACAGGGCGGCGGGGAGCTGTTTTTT